This T cell receptor (beta chain) was observed in a study of blood T cell repertoires in COVID-19 (dated by TCRdb to about 2020). In the study overall: The collaborator samples originated in the United States, Italy and Spain and spanned the acute and convalescent phases of COVID-19. Where HLA class I and class II types were available, the types were taken from metadata supplied by the sample provider, not from assay-based typing. The sample metadata nearly always contained a de-identified subject ID, COVID-19 status, age in years and sex. The material from the prospective study consisted of cDNA or gDNA derived from T cells, B-cell-depleted T cells, or PBMCs. The samples were drawn from the first 160 participants of the ongoing ImmuneRACE study and from about 1,200 subjects provided by 6 global collaborators. The repertoires were released in a freely available public database intended as a resource for research on the immune response to SARS-CoV-2. The dataset comprised deeply sampled blood TCRbeta repertoires from subjects exposed to, actively infected with, or recovered from COVID-19. Study-wide conclusions, independent of this receptor: How much clinical and demographic metadata was included differed by source and by participant, and the metadata was provided uncurated.

With respect to this clone: There is no known antigen for this receptor. Base qualities were left out, and no much larger clone turns up one base away.

TCRbeta CDR3 regions were amplified from genomic DNA by means of the immunoSEQ Assay, a bias-controlled multiplex PCR. The published analysis was carried out like this. Within the assay, amplification of reference gene primers was used to estimate how many nucleated cells each sample contained. To quantify the absolute abundance of each unique TCRbeta CDR3 rearrangement, sequence reads were collapsed and filtered. For each sample, productive Simpson clonality was calculated by taking the square root of Simpson's diversity index across productive rearrangements. The source is immuneACCESS, and TCRdb retained only in-frame sequences with V and J called. Part of the clones is not carried over; for the studies checked, unresolved V genes explain less than half of this, and the remainder is unexplained. From that table come the V and J calls and clone size; the DNA was used to work out D and trimming. The sample table shows a few hundred thousand clones, and roughly 90% are seen once. The ten top clones hold under 1.3% of the sample.

In the prospective study, participants were 18 to 89 years old, resided in 24 geographic areas of the United States, and were enrolled through a virtual design. To assign participants to cohorts, the prospective study relied on clinical history that participants themselves reported in a screening survey and a study questionnaire. ImmuneRACE Cohort 3 recovered participants were defined by two consecutive negative NP/OP PCR tests, healthcare professional clearance, or symptom resolution. In the prospective study, whole blood, serum and a nasopharyngeal or oropharyngeal swab were collected from each participant by mobile phlebotomists. Additional blood draws and questionnaires over an approximately two-month period could optionally be provided by prospective study participants. Before DNA extraction, prospective study blood samples were shipped either frozen or at room temperature. From its cysteine to its phenylalanine, the CDR3 spans 15 amino acids. This entry keeps only the CDR3 DNA: 45 bases, framed from base 1. The germline V gene supplies CDR1 SGHRS and CDR2 YFSETQ. V is shortened by 1 base, J by 2 bases, and the region joining them spans 9 bases.

The sequencing sample was made of PBMCs or T cells enriched from blood (not recorded which). The source of this sequence is a woman in her twenties or thirties who had recovered from COVID-19. Recombination joined TRBV5-1 with TRBJ1-4, with no confidently assigned D gene. Read as DNA, the sequence is TGCGCCAGCAGCTTGTGGAGTGGGACTAATGAAAAACTGTTTTTT. Translation gives CASSLWSGTNEKLFF.